This T cell receptor beta chain was retrieved from a study of monozygotic twins with inflammatory bowel disease. TCRdb reprocessed the 5' RACE reads and keeps a single row for each CDR3 protein, giving no DNA. The sample is made up of about 420,000 distinct CDR3 sequences, and the top ten hold around 2.5% of it. Study results and caveats: Telling apart the different T cell subtypes was not possible. Repertoire similarity matched across concordant and discordant twins, perhaps owing to limited power.

With respect to this clonotype: Its specificity is unknown.

In germline, CDR1 is SEHNR, CDR2 FQNEAQ (reference sequence). The CDR3 covers 14 residues. Material for sequencing was blood. The V call is TRBV7-9, the J call TRBJ2-1; TCRdb gives TRBD2 as the D gene, but with no DNA this cannot be confirmed. The sequence was obtained from a human donor with ulcerative colitis or Crohn's disease, or a healthy co-twin of an affected twin (not recorded which). CDR3 residues: CASTLSGGNTEQFF.